These T cell receptor beta chains were read from a single sample in a study of regulatory T cells in long-lasting Graves disease. TCRdb re-derived calls from the multiplex PCR reads in MiXCR, one entry per CDR3 protein. The sample contains fewer than 350,000 distinct CDR3 sequences, more than 15% of which appear only once. The specimen comprised peripheral blood mononuclear cells (PBMCs), sampled at new diagnosis, from a patient treated with antithyroid drugs. The receptors originated from a female donor with Graves disease. CDR3s include the opening cysteine and the closing phenylalanine or tryptophan. Each record gives: V gene, D gene, J gene, clone size, CDR3 protein, CDR3 DNA. A D gene is named only where the DNA matches it firmly. The size of a clone is reported for some rows only, either as once, few or many, or as a class for expanded clones.

TRBV30,-,TRBJ2-3,-,CAWTTGHVRPQYF,TGTGCCTGGACGACCGGACACGTTCGTCCGCAGTATTTT
TRBV28,TRBD2,TRBJ2-5,-,CASTGTGVGLAGGIQETQYF,TGTGCCAGCACCGGTACAGGTGTCGGACTAGCGGGAGGGATCCAAGAGACCCAGTACTTC
TRBV11-2,-,TRBJ2-1,medium-sized,CASTRGQDEQFF,TGTGCCAGCACCCGGGGCCAGGATGAGCAGTTCTTC
TRBV4-2,TRBD2,TRBJ2-4,few,CASSQDRGLAGDKNIQYF,TGTGCCAGCAGCCAAGATCGAGGACTAGCGGGAGACAAAAACATTCAGTACTTC
TRBV10-3,-,TRBJ1-4,-,CAAWGGDANEKLFF,TGTGCCGCCTGGGGAGGGGATGCTAATGAAAAACTGTTTTTT
TRBV20-1,-,TRBJ1-1,many,CSARDSAGNTEAFF,TGCAGTGCTAGAGATTCCGCGGGGAACACTGAAGCTTTCTTT
TRBV15,TRBD1,TRBJ2-7,many,CATSRDLTGGVDEQYF,TGTGCCACCAGCAGAGATCTGACAGGGGGTGTGGACGAGCAGTACTTC
TRBV5-6,TRBD1,TRBJ1-4,-,CASSSTGGNEKLFF,TGTGCCAGCAGCTCGACAGGGGGCAATGAAAAACTGTTTTTT
TRBV12-3/TRBV12-4,-,TRBJ2-4,many,CASSFSSKNIQYF,TGTGCCAGCAGTTTCAGTAGCAAAAACATTCAGTACTTC
TRBV5-8,-,TRBJ2-1,many,CASSQMSGYEQFF,TGTGCCAGCAGCCAAATGTCCGGCTATGAGCAGTTCTTC
TRBV5-6,TRBD2,TRBJ2-1,-,CASSLKLAGGDEQFF,TGTGCCAGCAGCTTGAAACTAGCGGGAGGAGATGAGCAGTTCTTC
TRBV12-3/TRBV12-4,-,TRBJ1-2,-,CASSFGAVNYGYTF,TGTGCCAGCAGTTTTGGGGCGGTTAACTATGGCTACACCTTC
TRBV29-1,-,TRBJ2-3,few,CSVEEYTPGLAGDTQYF,TGCAGCGTTGAAGAATATACCCCCGGACTGGCGGGAGATACGCAGTATTTT